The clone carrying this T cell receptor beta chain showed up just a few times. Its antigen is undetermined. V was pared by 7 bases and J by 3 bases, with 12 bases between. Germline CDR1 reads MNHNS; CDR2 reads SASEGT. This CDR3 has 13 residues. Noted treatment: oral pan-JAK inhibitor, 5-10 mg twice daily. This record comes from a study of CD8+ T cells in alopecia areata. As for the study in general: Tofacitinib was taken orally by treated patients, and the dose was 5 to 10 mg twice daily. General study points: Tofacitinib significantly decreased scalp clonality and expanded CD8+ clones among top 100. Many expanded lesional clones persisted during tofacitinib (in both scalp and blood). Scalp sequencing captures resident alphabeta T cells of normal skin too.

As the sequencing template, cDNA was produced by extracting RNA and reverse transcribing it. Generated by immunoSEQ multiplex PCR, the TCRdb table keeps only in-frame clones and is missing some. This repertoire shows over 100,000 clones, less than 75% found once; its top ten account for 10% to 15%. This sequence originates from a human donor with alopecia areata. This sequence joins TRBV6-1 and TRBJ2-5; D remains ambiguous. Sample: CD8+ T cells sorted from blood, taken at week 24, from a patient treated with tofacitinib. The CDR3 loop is CASNALWEETQYF. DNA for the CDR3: TGTGCCAGCAATGCGCTTTGGGAAGAGACCCAGTACTTC.